These 31 T cell receptor beta chains were sequenced from one sample in a study of cytomegalovirus exposure and HLA in healthy donors. TCRdb's table, derived via immunoSEQ multiplex PCR, lists solely in-frame clones and lacks some. The table includes fewer than 300,000 clones, 88% detected once. The sequenced sample was PBMCs. These TCRs come from a woman between 18 and 29 years old in good health and CMV-seronegative.

This clone was counted only a few times. The rearrangement joins TRBV30 to TRBJ1-5, with D possibly matching TRBD1 (5 bases). Germline V gives CDR1 GTSNPN, CDR2 SVGIG (reference sequence). The V and J ends lost 4 bases and 10 bases respectively, with 17 bases between them. This CDR3 is built from 13 residues. The CDR3 here is CAWNGGGISPQHF. The CDR3 DNA reads as TGTGCCTGGAATGGGGGAGGAATCAGCCCCCAGCATTTT.

V usage is TRBV5-1 and J usage is TRBJ2-7; TRBD2 matches 8 bases. The CDR3 runs to 15 residues. The germline V gene has CDR1 SGHRS and CDR2 YFSETQ. V was pared by 1 base and J by 3 bases, with 6 bases of the junction left unmatched. CDR3 loop: CASSLTSGPFYEQYF. The CDR3 DNA is TGCGCCAGCAGCTTGACTAGCGGACCCTTCTACGAGCAGTACTTC.

The genes are TRBV18 and TRBJ2-1, with D perhaps TRBD1 (6 bases). Germline V CDR1 and CDR2: KGHSH, LQKENI. Trimming cost V 1 base and J 5 bases, with 24 bases left between them. CDR3 length equals 19 residues. CDR3 sequence reads: CASSPLWGRGGLEHNEQFF. DNA for the CDR3: TGTGCCAGCTCACCACTTTGGGGGCGCGGTGGCCTGGAACACAATGAGCAGTTCTTC.

V usage is TRBV7-8 and J usage is TRBJ2-5; 9 bases agree with TRBD2. J lost 0 bases, V lost 7 bases, and 18 bases had no gene match. The CDR3 totals 19 residues. The germline V gene has CDR1 SGHVS and CDR2 FQNEAQ. CDR3 region: CASIPRRREGDPYQETQYF. DNA of the CDR3: TGTGCCAGCATCCCACGGCGGCGGGAGGGAGACCCCTACCAAGAGACCCAGTACTTC.

The chain combines TRBV13 with TRBJ2-3, with 14 nucleotides matching TRBD2. The CDR3 totals 18 residues. From germline, CDR1 is PRHDT and CDR2 FYEKMQ (reference sequence). V lost 3 bases, J lost 4 bases, and 9 bases stayed unmatched. DNA for the CDR3: TGTGCCAGCAGCTTTGGGACTAGCGGGAGTCTTCGAGCAGATACGCAGTATTTT. Amino acids: CASSFGTSGSLRADTQYF.

With regard to this clone: One junction end disagrees with the germline gene, perhaps due to a read error. The chain recombines TRBV5-1 with TRBJ1-2; the D gene is possibly TRBD1 (5 bases). Germline loops: CDR1 SGHRS, CDR2 YFSETQ. The CDR3 totals 16 residues. DNA of the CDR3: TGCGCCAGCGCGGTCGTGGTTAACCCCGGCAGGGATGGTTACACCTTC. It is translated as CASAVVVNPGRDGYTF.

V is TRBV4-2 and J is TRBJ2-1, with TRBD2 identical over 7 bases. The junction had 4 bases not matched to a gene; V was cut back by 0 bases and J by 8 bases. The CDR3 consists of 14 residues. Germline V lookup: CDR1 LGHNA, CDR2 YNFKEQ. The CDR3 sequence: CASSQDKTSYEQFF. The CDR3 nucleotides read TGTGCCAGCAGCCAAGATAAGACTAGCTATGAGCAGTTCTTC.

V usage is TRBV19 and J usage is TRBJ1-5, with D perhaps matching TRBD1 (5 bases). This CDR3 region has 13 residues. CDR1 is LNHDA and CDR2 is SQIVND in the germline V gene (reference sequence). V dropped 7 bases and J dropped 3 bases, with 10 bases sitting between them. For the CDR3, the DNA is TGTGCCAGTAAGACAGCCGCCAATCAGCCCCAGCATTTT. It codes for CASKTAANQPQHF.

In nucleotides, the CDR3 is TGTGCCAGCAGCGTTCACGGGGCCCAAGGGGGCTCCTACGAGCAGTACTTC. It encodes CASSVHGAQGGSYEQYF. The V call is TRBV9, the J call TRBJ2-7; D perhaps matches TRBD1 (6 bases). CDR1 SGDLS and CDR2 YYNGEE come from the germline V gene. V was shortened by 2 bases and J by 0 bases, with 18 bases between the two germline ends. The CDR3 has 17 residues.

This clone showed up just once. The chain couples TRBV2 to TRBJ2-5, with 12 bases that match TRBD2. Germline V gene sequence: CDR1 SNHLY, CDR2 FYNNEI. The CDR3 loop spans 15 amino acids. V lost 7 bases to trimming and J lost 4 bases; unmatched junction nucleotides: 7. CDR3 amino acids: CASTSRTSGTETQYF. For the CDR3, the DNA is TGTGCCAGCACCTCGAGGACTAGCGGGACAGAGACCCAGTACTTC.

The rearrangement joins TRBV6-5 to TRBJ1-5; D is uncertain. The CDR3 length is 13 residues. The V and J ends lost 8 bases and 7 bases respectively, with 15 bases between them. Germline V gives CDR1 MNHEY, CDR2 SVGAGI. The chain's CDR3 is CASGFSFGQPQHF. The CDR3 DNA sequence: TGTGCCAGCGGGTTTTCTTTCGGGCAGCCCCAGCATTTT.

The gene calls are TRBV4-1 and TRBJ2-3, with D tentatively TRBD2 (6 bases). Germline CDR1 is MGHRA and CDR2 is YSYEKL. V was trimmed by 0 bases and J by 6 bases, leaving 13 bases between them. CDR3 size: 15 residues. The chain's CDR3 is CASSQENRREDTQYF. CDR3 coding DNA: TGCGCCAGCAGCCAAGAAAACAGGAGGGAGGATACGCAGTATTTT.

This clone was counted only a few times. The genes are TRBV6-4 and TRBJ2-3; D ambiguous. The CDR3 length is 15 residues. CDR1 is MRHNA, CDR2 SNTAGT, per germline. V gave up 2 bases and J gave up 2 bases, with 11 bases separating them. The chain's CDR3 is CASSDADDNTDTQYF. For the CDR3, the DNA is TGTGCCAGCAGTGACGCAGACGACAACACAGATACGCAGTATTTT.

The chain combines TRBV28 with TRBJ2-1; D remains unclear. Germline V gives CDR1 MDHEN, CDR2 SYDVKM. CDR3 size: 12 residues. Trimming took 7 bases from V and 9 from J, leaving 13 bases between them. CDR3 bases: TGTGCCAGCACCCCAGATAGCTTTGAGCAGTTCTTC. It translates to CASTPDSFEQFF.

This sequence joins TRBV2 and TRBJ1-2, with D perhaps matching TRBD1 (6 bases). Germline lookup yields CDR1 SNHLY and CDR2 FYNNEI. The V end lost 4 bases, the J end lost 5 bases, and 14 bases lay between the germline ends. This CDR3 region has 14 residues. The CDR3 coding sequence is TGTGCCAGCAGTGCCCCAGGGGAAGGTTATGGCTACACCTTC. This translates into CASSAPGEGYGYTF.

This CDR3 reads CASSFIPGIPDNEQFF. CDR3 sequence (DNA): TGTGCCAGCAGTTTCATCCCGGGAATTCCTGACAATGAGCAGTTCTTC. The V gene is TRBV28, the J gene TRBJ2-1, with D possibly TRBD2 on 5 matching bases. CDR1 and CDR2 from the germline V gene are MDHEN and SYDVKM. The CDR3 is made up of 16 amino acids. Between the trimmed V and J ends, which lost 3 bases and 5 bases, there was a span of 17 bases.

The chain links TRBV14 to TRBJ2-7; tentatively, D is TRBD2 (6 bases). The CDR3 has 14 amino acids. Trimming left V 2 bases short and J 8 bases short, with 16 bases between. The germline V gene has CDR1 SGHDN and CDR2 FVKESK. CDR3 DNA sequence: TGTGCCAGCAGCCAATGGGACGCAGGAGGGAAGCAGTACTTC. It encodes CASSQWDAGGKQYF.

This clone occurred a few times. Other nucleotide sequences from this sample produce the same CDR3. The J gene is TRBJ2-1, the V gene TRBV9; 12 nucleotides align to TRBD2. V was clipped by 0 bases and J by 7 bases; unmatched bases: 2. Germline values: CDR1 SGDLS, CDR2 YYNGEE. The CDR3 consists of 15 residues. Written as DNA, the CDR3 is TGTGCCAGCAGCGTAGCAACTAGCGGGAGGAATGAGCAGTTCTTC. This codes for CASSVATSGRNEQFF.

The CDR3 loop is CATASGLYNEQFF. In DNA, the CDR3 is TGTGCCACAGCTAGCGGACTCTACAATGAGCAGTTCTTC. The chain couples TRBV19 to TRBJ2-1; 7 bases align to TRBD2. V trimming: 10 bases; J trimming: 3 bases; junction bases outside the gene matches: 6. The germline CDR1 and CDR2 sequences are LNHDA and SQIVND (reference sequence). The CDR3 has 13 amino acids.

The chain combines TRBV7-2 with TRBJ2-1; tentative D call: TRBD2 (5 bases). Germline-derived CDR1 and CDR2 are SGHTA and FQGNSA. This CDR3 comprises 11 residues. The V end lost 4 bases, the J end lost 9 bases, and 7 bases lay between the germline ends. Here the CDR3 reads CASSSGGEQFF. The CDR3 nucleotides read TGTGCCAGCAGCTCCGGAGGTGAGCAGTTCTTC.

The V and J genes are TRBV11-2 and TRBJ2-5; TRBD1 is a possible D gene (5 bases). In germline, CDR1 is SGHAT, CDR2 FQNNGV. The CDR3 has 15 residues. Trimming shortened V by 2 bases and J by 3 bases, and 13 bases separated the two germline ends. CDR3 sequence (DNA): TGTGCCAGCAGCTTAATAGGCAGGGTAGAAGAGACCCAGTACTTC. The encoded protein is CASSLIGRVEETQYF.

The chain recombines TRBV11-3 with TRBJ2-2; tentative D call: TRBD1 (6 bases). V was trimmed by 0 bases and J by 4 bases, leaving 9 bases between them. The germline V gene has CDR1 SGHNT and CDR2 YENEEA. The CDR3 spans 15 residues. The CDR3 nucleotides read TGTGCCAGCAGCTTAGACTTACAGGGCACCGGGGAGCTGTTTTTT. Amino acids: CASSLDLQGTGELFF.

The chain is built from TRBV9 and TRBJ2-3; D might be TRBD2 (6 bases). V lost 3 bases and J 13 bases, leaving 15 bases between the germline ends. Germline V lookup: CDR1 SGDLS, CDR2 YYNGEE. The CDR3 consists of 12 residues. The CDR3: CASSDLSGRKYF. The DNA for the CDR3 is TGTGCCAGCAGCGATTTATCCGGGAGAAAGTATTTT.

This chain uses TRBV27 with TRBJ1-1; D is uncertain. V dropped 2 bases and J dropped 4 bases, with 8 bases sitting between them. The CDR3 has 13 residues. Looked up from germline, CDR1 is MNHEY and CDR2 is SMNVEV (reference sequence). CDR3 sequence reads: CASSLLESTEAFF. The CDR3 nucleotides read TGTGCCAGCAGTTTACTGGAGTCCACTGAAGCTTTCTTT.

The chain employs TRBV4-1 and TRBJ1-2, with 9 bases fitting TRBD1. Germline V gene lookup returns CDR1 MGHRA and CDR2 YSYEKL. The junction had 9 bases not matched to a gene; V was cut back by 5 bases and J by 8 bases. This CDR3 spans 14 amino acids. This chain's CDR3 is CASSTWTGERGYTF. The CDR3 DNA reads as TGCGCCAGCAGCACCTGGACAGGGGAACGCGGCTACACCTTC.

Concerning this clone: A read error may account for a junction end that differs from germline. CDR3 sequence reads: CASSVEGGLAGTLNF. CDR3 nucleotide sequence: TGTGCCAGCAGCGTAGAGGGGGGACTAGCGGGGACTCTGAACTTC. V is TRBV9 and J is TRBJ2-7; TRBD2 agrees at 13 bases. The CDR3 extends over 15 amino acids. The germline V gene has CDR1 SGDLS and CDR2 YYNGEE.

This chain connects TRBV7-6 to TRBJ1-1; possible D gene TRBD1, 6 bases. There are 15 residues in the CDR3. V dropped 2 bases and J dropped 3 bases, with 13 bases sitting between them. CDR1 and CDR2 (germline): SGHVS, FNYEAQ. CDR3 sequence: CASSLSRGKDTEAFF. Here the CDR3 DNA reads TGTGCCAGCAGCTTAAGCAGGGGAAAGGACACTGAAGCTTTCTTT. Combining the CDR3 with reference TRBV7-6 and TRBJ1-1 gives the whole variable domain GAGVSQSPRYKVTKRGQDVALRCDPISGHVSLYWYRQALGQGPEFLTYFNYEAQQDKSGLPNDRFSAERPEGSISTLTIQRTEQRDSAMYRCASSLSRGKDTEAFFGQGTRLTVV.

This chain joins TRBV5-1 and TRBJ2-5; D not resolved. CDR1 and CDR2 from the germline V gene are SGHRS and YFSETQ. The CDR3 runs to 13 residues. The germline V and J ends were trimmed by 2 bases and 1 base, with 6 bases remaining between them. The CDR3 nucleotides are TGCGCCAGCAGCTTACAGAGCCAAGAGACCCAGTACTTC. It translates to CASSLQSQETQYF.

V and J are TRBV25-1 and TRBJ2-3, with 11 nucleotides matching TRBD2. Germline V gives CDR1 MGHDK, CDR2 SYGVNS. V trimming: 0 bases; J trimming: 5 bases; junction bases outside the gene matches: 7. The CDR3 is 17 amino acids. DNA of the CDR3: TGTGCCAGCAGTGAATATCGACTAGCGGGACGACAAGATACGCAGTATTTT. It yields the protein CASSEYRLAGRQDTQYF. Together with reference TRBV25-1 and TRBJ2-3, the CDR3 gives the full variable domain: EADIYQTPRYLVIGTGKKITLECSQTMGHDKMYWYQQDPGMELHLIHYSYGVNSTEKGDLSSESTVSRIRTEHFPLTLESARPSHTSQYLCASSEYRLAGRQDTQYFGPGTRLTVL.

J is TRBJ1-1 and V is TRBV28; 9 nucleotides match TRBD1. In germline, CDR1 is MDHEN, CDR2 SYDVKM. With V trimmed by 5 bases and J by 10 bases, 2 bases remained unmatched. The CDR3 has 11 amino acids. CDR3 sequence (DNA): TGTGCCAGCAGTACGGACAGGGGAGCTTTCTTT. Protein product: CASSTDRGAFF.

The V and J genes are TRBV28 and TRBJ2-7, with 10 bases matching TRBD2. The CDR3 extends over 14 amino acids. Trimming removed 5 bases from V and 7 bases from J; junction bases left unmatched: 8. Germline CDR1 MDHEN, CDR2 SYDVKM. The DNA of the CDR3 is TGTGCCAGCAGTACGCTAGCGGGAGTTTATGAGCAGTACTTC. It specifies CASSTLAGVYEQYF. Full variable domain (missing parts from reference TRBV28 and TRBJ2-7): DVKVTQSSRYLVKRTGEKVFLECVQDMDHENMFWYRQDPGLGLRLIYFSYDVKMKEKGDIPEGYSVSREKKERFSLILESASTNQTSMYLCASSTLAGVYEQYFGPGTRLTVT.